Shown below are 2 T cell receptor beta chains from a single sample sequenced in a study of blood T cell repertoires in COVID-19. Profiled with immunoSEQ multiplex PCR; TCRdb holds only in-frame clones, not every one. The top ten hold 4% to 5.5% of the sample, which has approximately 54,000 clones, roughly four fifths seen once. The specimen sequenced was peripheral blood. The receptors were sampled from a woman in her sixties with acute or convalescent COVID-19.

The chain employs TRBV6-1 and TRBJ1-3; possibly TRBD1 for D (6 bases). CDR1 is MNHNS, CDR2 SASEGT, per germline. V lost 5 bases and J lost 3, with 11 bases in between. The CDR3 runs 14 residues. CDR3 region: CASSPTGYGNTIYF. DNA of the CDR3: TGTGCCAGCAGTCCCACAGGGTATGGAAACACCATATATTTT.

V usage is TRBV9 and J usage is TRBJ2-1; weak D call: TRBD2 (6 bases). Germline lookup yields CDR1 SGDLS and CDR2 YYNGEE. The CDR3 length is 18 residues. Trimming removed 2 bases from V and 3 bases from J, with 21 bases in between. CDR3 in amino acids: CASSVRMIGAGIYNEQFF. The CDR3 coding sequence is TGTGCCAGCAGCGTTCGAATGATCGGGGCGGGGATCTACAATGAGCAGTTCTTC. Variable domain in full (rest from reference TRBV9 and TRBJ2-1): DSGVTQTPKHLITATGQRVTLRCSPRSGDLSVYWYQQSLDQGLQFLIQYYNGEERAKGNILERFSAQQFPDLHSELNLSSLELGDSALYFCASSVRMIGAGIYNEQFFGPGTRLTVL.